The 3 T cell receptor beta chains listed next were all sequenced from one sample in a study of T cell repertoires in cytomegalovirus infection. TCRdb independently ran MiXCR on the reads; one entry per CDR3 protein. The sample has about 300,000 distinct CDR3 sequences; approximately 10% are singletons. The specimen was PBMCs. These receptors originate from a human donor in good health (CMV status not recorded). Some clones in this sample may be carry-over from other donors' samples.

This clonotype was picked up many times. This chain connects TRBV4-1 to TRBJ2-6; D is unresolved. With 4 bases removed from V and 2 bases from J, the gap between germline ends came to 18 bases. Looked up from germline, CDR1 is MGHRA and CDR2 is YSYEKL. There are 18 residues in the CDR3. The CDR3 is CASSRSPGPSAGANVLTF. As DNA, the CDR3 is TGCGCCAGCAGCCGAAGTCCGGGTCCCTCTGCTGGGGCCAACGTCCTGACTTTC.

This clonotype was observed at least ten times. J is TRBJ2-1 and V is TRBV3-1; TRBD1 might be the D (6 bases). Germline assignment: CDR1 LGHDT and CDR2 YNNKEL (reference sequence). There are 14 residues in the CDR3. V lost 3 bases, J lost 7 bases, and 13 bases lay in between. The CDR3 DNA reads TGTGCCAGCAGCCATTCGGGACACCCTAATGAGCAGTTCTTC. It codes for CASSHSGHPNEQFF.

The table lists this clonotype with many counts. This chain joins TRBV7-6 and TRBJ1-1, with a tentative D call TRBD1 (5 bases). Germline lookup yields CDR1 SGHVS and CDR2 FNYEAQ. V lost 1 base to trimming and J lost 1 base, with 10 bases between them. CDR3 size: 15 residues. The CDR3 DNA reads as TGTGCCAGCAGCTTAGAGTCAGGGTGGAACACTGAAGCTTTCTTT. Protein product: CASSLESGWNTEAFF.